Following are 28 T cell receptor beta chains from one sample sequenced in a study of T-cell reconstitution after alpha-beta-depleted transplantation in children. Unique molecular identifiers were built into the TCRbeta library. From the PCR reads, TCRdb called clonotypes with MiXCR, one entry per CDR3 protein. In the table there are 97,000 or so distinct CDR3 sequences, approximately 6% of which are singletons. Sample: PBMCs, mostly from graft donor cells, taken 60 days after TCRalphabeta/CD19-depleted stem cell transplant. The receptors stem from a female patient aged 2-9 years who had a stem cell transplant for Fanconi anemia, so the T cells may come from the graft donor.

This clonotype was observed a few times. In DNA form, the CDR3 reads TGTGCCAGCAGATTGGACTCTTACAATGAGCAGTTCTTC. Translating it yields CASRLDSYNEQFF. The rearrangement joins TRBV27 to TRBJ2-1, with D possibly TRBD2 on 5 matching bases. The CDR3 has 13 amino acids. CDR1 and CDR2 from the germline V gene are MNHEY and SMNVEV (reference sequence). The ends were cut back, 6 bases at V and 4 bases at J, with 10 bases in the middle.

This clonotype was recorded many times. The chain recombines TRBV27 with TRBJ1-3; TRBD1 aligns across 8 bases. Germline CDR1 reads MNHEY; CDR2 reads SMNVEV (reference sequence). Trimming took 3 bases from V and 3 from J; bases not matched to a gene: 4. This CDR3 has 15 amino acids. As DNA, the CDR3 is TGTGCCAGCAGTTTGGGCAGGGGGCTTGGAAACACCATATATTTT. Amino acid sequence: CASSLGRGLGNTIYF.

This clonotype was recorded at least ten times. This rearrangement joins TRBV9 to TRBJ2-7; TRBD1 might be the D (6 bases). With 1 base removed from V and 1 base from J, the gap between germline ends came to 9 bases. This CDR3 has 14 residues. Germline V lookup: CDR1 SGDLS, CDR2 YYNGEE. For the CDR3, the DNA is TGTGCCAGCAGCGTAACAGGGCGTTCCTACGAGCAGTACTTC. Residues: CASSVTGRSYEQYF.

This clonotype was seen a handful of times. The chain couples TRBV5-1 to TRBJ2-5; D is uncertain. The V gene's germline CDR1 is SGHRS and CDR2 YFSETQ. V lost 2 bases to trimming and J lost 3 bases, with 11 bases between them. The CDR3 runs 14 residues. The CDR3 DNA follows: TGCGCCAGCAGCTTCCCCTACCCGGAAGAGACCCAGTACTTC. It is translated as CASSFPYPEETQYF.

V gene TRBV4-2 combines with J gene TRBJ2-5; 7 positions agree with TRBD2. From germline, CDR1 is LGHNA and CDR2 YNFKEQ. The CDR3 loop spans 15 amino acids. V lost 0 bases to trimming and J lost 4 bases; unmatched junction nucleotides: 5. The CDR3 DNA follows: TGTGCCAGCAGCCAAGATCGGCCTAGCGGAGAGACCCAGTACTTC. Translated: CASSQDRPSGETQYF.

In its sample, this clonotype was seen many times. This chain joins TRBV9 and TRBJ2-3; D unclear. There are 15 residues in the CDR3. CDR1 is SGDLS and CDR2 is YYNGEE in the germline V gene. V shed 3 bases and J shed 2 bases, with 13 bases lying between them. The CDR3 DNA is TGTGCCAGCAGCGAAACCGGCCGGTACACAGATACGCAGTATTTT. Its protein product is CASSETGRYTDTQYF.

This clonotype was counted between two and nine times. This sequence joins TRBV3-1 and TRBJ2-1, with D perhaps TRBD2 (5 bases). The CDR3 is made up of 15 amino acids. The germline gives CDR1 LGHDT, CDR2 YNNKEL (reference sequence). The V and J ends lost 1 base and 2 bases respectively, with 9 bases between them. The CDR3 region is CASSQVRVPYNEQFF. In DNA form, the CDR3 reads TGTGCCAGCAGCCAAGTGCGGGTCCCCTACAATGAGCAGTTCTTC.

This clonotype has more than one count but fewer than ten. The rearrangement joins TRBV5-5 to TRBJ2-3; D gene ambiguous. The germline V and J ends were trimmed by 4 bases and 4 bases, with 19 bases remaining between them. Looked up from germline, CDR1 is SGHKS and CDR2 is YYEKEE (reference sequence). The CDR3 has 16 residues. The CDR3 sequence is CASSHPSTQPADTQYF. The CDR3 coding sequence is TGTGCCAGCAGCCATCCTTCGACCCAACCGGCAGATACGCAGTATTTT.

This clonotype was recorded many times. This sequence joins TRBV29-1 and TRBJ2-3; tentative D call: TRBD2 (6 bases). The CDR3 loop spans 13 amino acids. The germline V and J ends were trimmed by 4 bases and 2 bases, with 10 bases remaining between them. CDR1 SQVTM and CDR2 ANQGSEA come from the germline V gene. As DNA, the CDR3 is TGCAGCGTTGTGGAGGGCCTCACAGATACGCAGTATTTT. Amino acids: CSVVEGLTDTQYF.

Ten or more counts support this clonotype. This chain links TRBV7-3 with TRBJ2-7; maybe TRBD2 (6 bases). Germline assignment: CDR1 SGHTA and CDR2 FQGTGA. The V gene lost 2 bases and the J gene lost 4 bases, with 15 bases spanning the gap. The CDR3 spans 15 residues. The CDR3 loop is CASSLGSGGTYEQYF. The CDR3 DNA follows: TGTGCCAGCAGCTTAGGGTCCGGCGGGACGTACGAGCAGTACTTC.

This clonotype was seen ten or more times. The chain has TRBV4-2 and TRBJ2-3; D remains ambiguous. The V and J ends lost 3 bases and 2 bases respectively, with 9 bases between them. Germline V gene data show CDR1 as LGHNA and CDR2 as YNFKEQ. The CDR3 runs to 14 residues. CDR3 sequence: CASSQPRNTDTQYF. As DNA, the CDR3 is TGTGCCAGCAGCCAGCCCAGAAACACAGATACGCAGTATTTT.

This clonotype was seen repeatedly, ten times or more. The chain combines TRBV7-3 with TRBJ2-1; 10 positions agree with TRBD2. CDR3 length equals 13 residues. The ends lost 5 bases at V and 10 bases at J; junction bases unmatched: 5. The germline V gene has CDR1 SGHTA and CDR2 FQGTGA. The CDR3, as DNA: TGTGCCAGCAGCCTAGCGGGGGATTTAGAGCAGTTCTTC. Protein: CASSLAGDLEQFF.

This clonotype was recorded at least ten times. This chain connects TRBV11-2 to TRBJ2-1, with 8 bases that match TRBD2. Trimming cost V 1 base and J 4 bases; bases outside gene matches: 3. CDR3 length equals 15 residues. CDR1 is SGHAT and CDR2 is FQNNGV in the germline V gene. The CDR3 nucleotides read TGTGCCAGCAGCTTAGCGGGAGGGTTGTACAATGAGCAGTTCTTC. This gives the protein CASSLAGGLYNEQFF.

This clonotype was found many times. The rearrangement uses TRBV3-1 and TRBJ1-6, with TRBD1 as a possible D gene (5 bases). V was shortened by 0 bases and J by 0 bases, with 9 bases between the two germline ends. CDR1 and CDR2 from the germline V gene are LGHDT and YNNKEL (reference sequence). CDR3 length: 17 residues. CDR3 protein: CASSQDPGSSYNSPLHF. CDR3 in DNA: TGTGCCAGCAGCCAAGACCCAGGGTCCTCCTATAATTCACCCCTCCACTTT.

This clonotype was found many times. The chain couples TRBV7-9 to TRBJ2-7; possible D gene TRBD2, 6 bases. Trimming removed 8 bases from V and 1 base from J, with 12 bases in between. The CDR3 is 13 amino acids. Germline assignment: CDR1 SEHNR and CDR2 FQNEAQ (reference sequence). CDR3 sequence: CASDGRGSYEQYF. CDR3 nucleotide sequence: TGTGCCAGCGACGGGAGAGGATCCTACGAGCAGTACTTC.

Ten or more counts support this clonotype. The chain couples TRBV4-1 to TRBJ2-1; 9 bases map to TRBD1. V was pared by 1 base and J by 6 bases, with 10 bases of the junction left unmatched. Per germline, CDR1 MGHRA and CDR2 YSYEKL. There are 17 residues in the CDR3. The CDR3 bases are TGCGCCAGCAGCCAAGGACAGGGGGGAAGAAAGGGCAATGAGCAGTTCTTC. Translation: CASSQGQGGRKGNEQFF.

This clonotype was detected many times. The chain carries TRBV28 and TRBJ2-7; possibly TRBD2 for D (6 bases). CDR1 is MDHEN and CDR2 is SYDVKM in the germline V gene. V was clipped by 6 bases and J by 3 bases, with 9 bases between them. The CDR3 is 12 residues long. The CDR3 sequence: CASRGGVYEQYF. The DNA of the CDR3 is TGTGCCAGCAGGGGCGGGGTCTACGAGCAGTACTTC.

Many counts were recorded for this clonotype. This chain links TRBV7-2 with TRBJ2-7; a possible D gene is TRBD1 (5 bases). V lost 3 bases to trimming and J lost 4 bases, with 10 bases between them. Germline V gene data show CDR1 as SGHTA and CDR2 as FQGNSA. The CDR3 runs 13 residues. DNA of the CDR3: TGTGCCAGCAGCTTTTTAGCAGGGTACGAGCAGTACTTC. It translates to CASSFLAGYEQYF. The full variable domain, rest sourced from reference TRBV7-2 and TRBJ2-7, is GAGVSQSPSNKVTEKGKDVELRCDPISGHTALYWYRQSLGQGLEFLIYFQGNSAPDKSGLPSDRFSAERTGGSVSTLTIQRTQQEDSAVYLCASSFLAGYEQYFGPGTRLTVT.

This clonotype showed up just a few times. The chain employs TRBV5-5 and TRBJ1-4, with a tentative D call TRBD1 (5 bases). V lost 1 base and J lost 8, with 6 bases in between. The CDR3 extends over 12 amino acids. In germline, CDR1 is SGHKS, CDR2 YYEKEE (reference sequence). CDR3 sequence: CASSLKGEKLFF. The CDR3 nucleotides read TGTGCCAGCAGCTTGAAGGGGGAAAAACTGTTTTTT.

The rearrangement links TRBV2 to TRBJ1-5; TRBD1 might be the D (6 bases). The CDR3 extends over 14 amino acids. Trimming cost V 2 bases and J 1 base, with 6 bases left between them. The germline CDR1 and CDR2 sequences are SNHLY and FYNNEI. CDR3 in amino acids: CASSEQGSNQPQHF. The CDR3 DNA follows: TGTGCCAGCAGTGAACAGGGGAGCAATCAGCCCCAGCATTTT.

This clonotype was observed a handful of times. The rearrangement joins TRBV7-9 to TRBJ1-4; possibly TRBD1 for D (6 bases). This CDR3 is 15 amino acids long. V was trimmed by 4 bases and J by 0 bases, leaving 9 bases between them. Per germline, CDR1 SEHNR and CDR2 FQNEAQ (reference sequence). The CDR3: CASSYRQATNEKLFF. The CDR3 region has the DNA TGTGCCAGCAGCTACCGACAGGCAACTAATGAAAAACTGTTTTTT.

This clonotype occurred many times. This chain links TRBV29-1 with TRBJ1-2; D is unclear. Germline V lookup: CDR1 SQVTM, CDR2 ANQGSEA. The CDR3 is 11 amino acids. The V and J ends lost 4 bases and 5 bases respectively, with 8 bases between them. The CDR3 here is CSVGRRYGYTF. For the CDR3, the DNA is TGCAGCGTTGGCAGGAGGTATGGCTACACCTTC.

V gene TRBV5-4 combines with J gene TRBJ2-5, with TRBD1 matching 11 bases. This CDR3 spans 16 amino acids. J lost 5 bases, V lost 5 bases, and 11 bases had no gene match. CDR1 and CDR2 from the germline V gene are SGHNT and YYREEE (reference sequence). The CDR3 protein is CASSSPGDRGGETQYF. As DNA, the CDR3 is TGTGCCAGCAGTTCGCCCGGGGACAGGGGGGGGGAGACCCAGTACTTC.

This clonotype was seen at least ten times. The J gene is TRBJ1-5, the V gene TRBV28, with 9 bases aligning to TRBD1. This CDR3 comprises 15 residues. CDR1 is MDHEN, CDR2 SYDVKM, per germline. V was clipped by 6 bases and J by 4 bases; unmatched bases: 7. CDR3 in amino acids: CASRDRQGGNQPQHF. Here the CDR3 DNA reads TGTGCCAGCAGGGATAGACAGGGGGGAAATCAGCCCCAGCATTTT.

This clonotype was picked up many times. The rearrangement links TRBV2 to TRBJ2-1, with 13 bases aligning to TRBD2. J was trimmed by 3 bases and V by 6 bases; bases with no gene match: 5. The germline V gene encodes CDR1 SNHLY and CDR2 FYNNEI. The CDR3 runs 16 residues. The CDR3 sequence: CASSYGLAGVYNEQFF. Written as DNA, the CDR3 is TGTGCCAGCAGCTACGGACTAGCGGGAGTCTACAATGAGCAGTTCTTC.

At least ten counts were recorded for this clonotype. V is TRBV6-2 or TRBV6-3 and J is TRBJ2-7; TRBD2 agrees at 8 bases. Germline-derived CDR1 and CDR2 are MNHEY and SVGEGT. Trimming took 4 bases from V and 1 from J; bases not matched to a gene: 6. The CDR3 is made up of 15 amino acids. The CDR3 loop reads CASSSPGLVSYEQYF. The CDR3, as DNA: TGTGCCAGCAGTTCACCGGGACTAGTTTCCTACGAGCAGTACTTC.

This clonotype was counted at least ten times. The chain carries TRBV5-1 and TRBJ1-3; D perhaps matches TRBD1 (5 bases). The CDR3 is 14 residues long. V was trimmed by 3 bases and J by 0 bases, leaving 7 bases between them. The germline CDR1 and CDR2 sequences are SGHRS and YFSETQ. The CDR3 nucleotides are TGCGCCAGCAGCTCGACAGACTCTGGAAACACCATATATTTT. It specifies CASSSTDSGNTIYF.

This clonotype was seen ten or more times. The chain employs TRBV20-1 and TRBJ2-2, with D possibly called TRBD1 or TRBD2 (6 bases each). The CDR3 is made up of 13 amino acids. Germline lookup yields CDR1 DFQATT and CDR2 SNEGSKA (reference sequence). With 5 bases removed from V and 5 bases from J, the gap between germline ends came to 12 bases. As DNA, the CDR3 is TGCAGTGCTGCGGGACATCAAACCGGGGAGCTGTTTTTT. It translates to CSAAGHQTGELFF.